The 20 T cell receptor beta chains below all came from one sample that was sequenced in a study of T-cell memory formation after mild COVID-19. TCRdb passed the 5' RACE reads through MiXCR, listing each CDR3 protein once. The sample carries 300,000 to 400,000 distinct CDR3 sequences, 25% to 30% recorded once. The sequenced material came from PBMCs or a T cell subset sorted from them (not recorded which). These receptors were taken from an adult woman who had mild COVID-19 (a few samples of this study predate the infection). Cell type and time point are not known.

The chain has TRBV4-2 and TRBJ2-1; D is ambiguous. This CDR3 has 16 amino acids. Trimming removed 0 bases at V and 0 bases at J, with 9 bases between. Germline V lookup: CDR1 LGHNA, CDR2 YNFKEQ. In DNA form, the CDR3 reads TGTGCCAGCAGCCAAGATTTGCGCGGCTCCTACAATGAGCAGTTCTTC. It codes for CASSQDLRGSYNEQFF.

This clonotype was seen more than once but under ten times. CDR3 coding DNA: TGCAGCGTTGATGGGGGGCAGGGGGCTTACAATGAGCAGTTCTTC. It codes for CSVDGGQGAYNEQFF. The chain is built from TRBV29-1 and TRBJ2-1; 8 bases line up with TRBD1. The CDR3 totals 15 residues. V trimming: 3 bases; J trimming: 4 bases; junction bases outside the gene matches: 8. Germline lookup yields CDR1 SQVTM and CDR2 ANQGSEA.

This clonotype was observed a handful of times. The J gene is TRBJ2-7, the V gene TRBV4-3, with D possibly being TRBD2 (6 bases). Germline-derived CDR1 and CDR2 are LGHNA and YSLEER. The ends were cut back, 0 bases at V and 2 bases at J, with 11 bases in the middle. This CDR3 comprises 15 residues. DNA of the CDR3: TGCGCCAGCAGCCAAGATCGCGCGGGGCCCTACGAGCAGTACTTC. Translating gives CASSQDRAGPYEQYF.

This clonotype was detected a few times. The DNA of the CDR3 is TGTGCCAGCAGCTTAGGGGTGGGATACGAGCAGTACTTC. Translated: CASSLGVGYEQYF. The chain employs TRBV7-2 and TRBJ2-7, with D unclear. In germline, CDR1 is SGHTA, CDR2 FQGNSA. The CDR3 length is 13 residues. V was cut by 1 base and J by 4 bases, with 8 bases left in between. Complete variable domain (other parts from reference TRBV7-2 and TRBJ2-7): GAGVSQSPSNKVTEKGKDVELRCDPISGHTALYWYRQSLGQGLEFLIYFQGNSAPDKSGLPSDRFSAERTGGSVSTLTIQRTQQEDSAVYLCASSLGVGYEQYFGPGTRLTVT.

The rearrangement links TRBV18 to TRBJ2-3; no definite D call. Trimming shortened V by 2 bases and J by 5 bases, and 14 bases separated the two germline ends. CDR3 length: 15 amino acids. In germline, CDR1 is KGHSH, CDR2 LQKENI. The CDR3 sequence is CASSPGIGSEDTQYF. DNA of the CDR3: TGTGCCAGCTCACCAGGTATAGGATCGGAAGATACGCAGTATTTT. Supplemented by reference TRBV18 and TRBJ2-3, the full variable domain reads NAGVMQNPRHLVRRRGQEARLRCSPMKGHSHVYWYRQLPEEGLKFMVYLQKENIIDESGMPKERFSAEFPKEGPSILRIQQVVRGDSAAYFCASSPGIGSEDTQYFGPGTRLTVL.

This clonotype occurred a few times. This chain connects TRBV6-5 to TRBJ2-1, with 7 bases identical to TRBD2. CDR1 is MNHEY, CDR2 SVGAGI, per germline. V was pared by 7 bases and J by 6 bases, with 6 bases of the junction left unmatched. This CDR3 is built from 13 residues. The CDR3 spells CASIIPGGNEQFF. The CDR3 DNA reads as TGTGCCAGCATTATACCGGGAGGCAATGAGCAGTTCTTC.

The CDR3 spells CASSLNGDKGSQHF. CDR3 nucleotides: TGCGCCAGCAGCTTGAACGGGGACAAAGGGTCCCAGCATTTT. The chain joins TRBV5-1 to TRBJ1-5; TRBD1 might be the D (6 bases). The CDR3 has 14 residues. Germline V lookup: CDR1 SGHRS, CDR2 YFSETQ. Trimming pared 1 base from V and 11 bases from J, leaving 16 bases between.

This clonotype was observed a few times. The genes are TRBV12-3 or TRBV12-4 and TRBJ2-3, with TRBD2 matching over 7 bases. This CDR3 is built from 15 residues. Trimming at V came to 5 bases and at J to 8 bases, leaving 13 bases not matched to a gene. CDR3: CASSGGGPPVGTQYF. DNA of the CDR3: TGTGCCAGCAGTGGGGGGGGACCCCCGGTGGGTACGCAGTATTTT.

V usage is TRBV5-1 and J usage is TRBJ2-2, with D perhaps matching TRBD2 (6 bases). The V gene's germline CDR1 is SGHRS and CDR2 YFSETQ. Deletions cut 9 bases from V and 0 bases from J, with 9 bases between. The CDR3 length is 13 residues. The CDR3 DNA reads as TGCGCCACGCGGGACCCGAACACCGGGGAGCTGTTTTTT. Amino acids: CATRDPNTGELFF.

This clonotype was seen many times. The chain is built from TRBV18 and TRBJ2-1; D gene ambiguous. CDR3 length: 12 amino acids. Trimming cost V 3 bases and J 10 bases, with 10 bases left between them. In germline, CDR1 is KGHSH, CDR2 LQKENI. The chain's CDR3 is CASSPQDKEQFF. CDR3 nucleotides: TGTGCCAGCTCACCCCAGGATAAGGAGCAGTTCTTC.

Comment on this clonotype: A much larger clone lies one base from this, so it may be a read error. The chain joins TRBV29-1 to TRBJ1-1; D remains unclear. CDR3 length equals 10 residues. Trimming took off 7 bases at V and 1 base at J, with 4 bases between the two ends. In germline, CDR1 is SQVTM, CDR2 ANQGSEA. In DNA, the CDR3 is TGCAGCGGTGGGAACACTGAAGCTTTCTTT. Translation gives CSGGNTEAFF.

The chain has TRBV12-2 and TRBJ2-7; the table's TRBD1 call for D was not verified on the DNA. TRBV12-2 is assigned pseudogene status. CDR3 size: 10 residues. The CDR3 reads CASRGVGQSF. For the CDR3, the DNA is TGTGCAAGTCGCGGGGTCGGACAGAGCTTC.

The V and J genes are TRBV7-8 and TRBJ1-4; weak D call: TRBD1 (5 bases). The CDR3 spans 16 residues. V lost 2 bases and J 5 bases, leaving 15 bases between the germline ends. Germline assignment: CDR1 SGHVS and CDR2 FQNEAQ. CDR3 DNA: TGTGCCAGCAGCTTAAGGGCGGACACCGAAAATGAAAAACTGTTTTTT. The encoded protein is CASSLRADTENEKLFF.

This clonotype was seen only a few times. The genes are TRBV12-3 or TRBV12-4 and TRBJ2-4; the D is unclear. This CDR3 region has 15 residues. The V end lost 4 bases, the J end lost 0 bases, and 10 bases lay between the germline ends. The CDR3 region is CASSSRSGAKNIQYF. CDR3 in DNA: TGTGCCAGCAGTTCTCGTTCGGGAGCCAAAAACATTCAGTACTTC.

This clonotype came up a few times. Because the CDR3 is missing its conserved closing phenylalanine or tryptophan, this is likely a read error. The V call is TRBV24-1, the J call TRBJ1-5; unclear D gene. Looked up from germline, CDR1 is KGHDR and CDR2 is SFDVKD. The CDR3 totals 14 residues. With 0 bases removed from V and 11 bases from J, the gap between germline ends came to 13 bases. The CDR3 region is CATSDLQRRWAQHS. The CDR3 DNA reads TGTGCCACCAGTGATTTGCAGCGGAGATGGGCCCAGCATTCT.

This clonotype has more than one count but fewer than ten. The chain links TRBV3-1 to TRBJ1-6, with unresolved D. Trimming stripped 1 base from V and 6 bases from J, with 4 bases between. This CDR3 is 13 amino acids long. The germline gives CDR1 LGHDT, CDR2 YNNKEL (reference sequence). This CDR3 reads CASSQGSNSPLHF. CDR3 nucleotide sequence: TGTGCCAGCAGCCAAGGGTCTAATTCACCCCTCCACTTT.

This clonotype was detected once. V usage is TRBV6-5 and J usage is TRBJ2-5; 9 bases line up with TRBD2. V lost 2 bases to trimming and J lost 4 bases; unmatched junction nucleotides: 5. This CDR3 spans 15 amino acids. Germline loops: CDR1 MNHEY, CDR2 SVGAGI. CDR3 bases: TGTGCCAGCAGTTACGGCGGGGGGGCCGCAGAGACCCAGTACTTC. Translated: CASSYGGGAAETQYF.

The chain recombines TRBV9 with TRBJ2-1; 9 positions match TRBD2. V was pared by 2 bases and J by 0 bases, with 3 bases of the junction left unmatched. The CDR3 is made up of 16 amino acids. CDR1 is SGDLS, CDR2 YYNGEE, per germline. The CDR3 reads CASSVRSGSSYNEQFF. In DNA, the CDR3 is TGTGCCAGCAGCGTTCGTAGCGGGAGCTCCTACAATGAGCAGTTCTTC.

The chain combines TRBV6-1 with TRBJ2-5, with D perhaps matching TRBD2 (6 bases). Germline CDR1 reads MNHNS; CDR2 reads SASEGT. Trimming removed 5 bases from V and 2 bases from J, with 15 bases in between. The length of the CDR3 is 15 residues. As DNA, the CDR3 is TGTGCCAGCAGTAAACCGGGACTCCTACAAGAGACCCAGTACTTC. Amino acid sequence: CASSKPGLLQETQYF.

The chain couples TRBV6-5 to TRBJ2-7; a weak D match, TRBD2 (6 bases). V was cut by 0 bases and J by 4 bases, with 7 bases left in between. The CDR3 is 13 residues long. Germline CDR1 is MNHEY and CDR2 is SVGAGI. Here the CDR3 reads CASSYSEGYEQYF. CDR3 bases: TGTGCCAGCAGTTACTCGGAGGGTTACGAGCAGTACTTC.